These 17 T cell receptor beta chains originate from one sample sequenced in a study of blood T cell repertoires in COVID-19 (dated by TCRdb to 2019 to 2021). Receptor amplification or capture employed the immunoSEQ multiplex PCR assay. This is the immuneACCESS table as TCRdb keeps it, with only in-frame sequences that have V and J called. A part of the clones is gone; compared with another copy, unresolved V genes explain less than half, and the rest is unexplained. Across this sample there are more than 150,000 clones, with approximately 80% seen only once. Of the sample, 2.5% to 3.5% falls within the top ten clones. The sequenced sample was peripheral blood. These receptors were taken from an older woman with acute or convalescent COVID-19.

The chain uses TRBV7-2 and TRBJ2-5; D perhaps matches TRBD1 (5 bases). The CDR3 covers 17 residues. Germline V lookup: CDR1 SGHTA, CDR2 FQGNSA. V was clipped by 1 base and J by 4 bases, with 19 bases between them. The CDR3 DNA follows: TGTGCCAGCAGCTTAGTCACGCAGGGTCGATGGGGAGAGACCCAGTACTTC. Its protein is CASSLVTQGRWGETQYF. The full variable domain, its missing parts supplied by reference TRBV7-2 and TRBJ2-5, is GAGVSQSPSNKVTEKGKDVELRCDPISGHTALYWYRQSLGQGLEFLIYFQGNSAPDKSGLPSDRFSAERTGGSVSTLTIQRTQQEDSAVYLCASSLVTQGRWGETQYFGPGTRLLVL.

Here the CDR3 reads CASSTPGGPRNEQFF. The CDR3 DNA reads TGTGCCAGTAGTACCCCTGGAGGGCCCCGCAATGAGCAGTTCTTC. This chain uses TRBV19 with TRBJ2-1, with D tentatively TRBD2 (6 bases). The germline V gene has CDR1 LNHDA and CDR2 SQIVND (reference sequence). This CDR3 comprises 15 residues. V lost 4 bases, J lost 6 bases, and 16 bases lay in between.

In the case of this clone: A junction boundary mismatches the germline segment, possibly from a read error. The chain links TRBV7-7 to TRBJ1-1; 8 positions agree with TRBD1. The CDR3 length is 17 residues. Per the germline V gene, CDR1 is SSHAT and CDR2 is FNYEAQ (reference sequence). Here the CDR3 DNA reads TGTGCTAGCAGCCCAGAACCCTACAGGGGGGTACAGACTGAAGCTTTCTTT. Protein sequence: CASSPEPYRGVQTEAFF.

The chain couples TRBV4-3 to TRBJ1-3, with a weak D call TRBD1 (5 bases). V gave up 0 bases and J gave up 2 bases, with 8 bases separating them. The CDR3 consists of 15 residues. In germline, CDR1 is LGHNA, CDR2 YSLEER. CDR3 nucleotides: TGCGCCAGCAGCCAAGAGCCAGGGACTGGAAACACCATATATTTT. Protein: CASSQEPGTGNTIYF.

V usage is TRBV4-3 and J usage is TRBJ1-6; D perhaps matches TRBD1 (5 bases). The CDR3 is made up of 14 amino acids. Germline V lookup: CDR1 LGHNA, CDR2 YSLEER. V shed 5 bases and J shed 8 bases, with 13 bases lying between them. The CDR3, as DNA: TGCGCCAGCAGCTACGACAGCGTCGATTCACCCCTCCACTTT. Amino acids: CASSYDSVDSPLHF.

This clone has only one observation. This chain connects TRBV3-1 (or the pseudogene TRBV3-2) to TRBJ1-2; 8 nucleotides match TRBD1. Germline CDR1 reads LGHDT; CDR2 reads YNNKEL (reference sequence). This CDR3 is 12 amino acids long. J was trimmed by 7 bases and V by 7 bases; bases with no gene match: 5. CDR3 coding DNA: TGTGCCAGCAACCAGGGGGCGGGTGGCTACACCTTC. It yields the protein CASNQGAGGYTF.

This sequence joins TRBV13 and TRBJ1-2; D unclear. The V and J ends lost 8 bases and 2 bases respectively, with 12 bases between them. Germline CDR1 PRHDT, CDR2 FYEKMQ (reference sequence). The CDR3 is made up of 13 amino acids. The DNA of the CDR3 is TGTGCCAGCTCCCTAAGTGCGAACTATGGCTACACCTTC. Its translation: CASSLSANYGYTF.

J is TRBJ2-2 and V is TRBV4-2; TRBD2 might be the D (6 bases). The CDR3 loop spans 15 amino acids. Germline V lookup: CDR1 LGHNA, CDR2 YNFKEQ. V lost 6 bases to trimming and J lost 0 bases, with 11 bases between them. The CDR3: CASRPGTANTGELFF. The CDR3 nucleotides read TGTGCCAGCAGGCCCGGGACTGCGAACACCGGGGAGCTGTTTTTT.

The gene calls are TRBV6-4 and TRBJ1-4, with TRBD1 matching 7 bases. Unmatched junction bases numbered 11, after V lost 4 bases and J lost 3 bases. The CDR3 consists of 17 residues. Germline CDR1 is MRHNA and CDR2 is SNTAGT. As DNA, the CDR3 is TGTGCCAGCAGTGGGGGACAGAAGGGTGTACCTAATGAAAAACTGTTTTTT. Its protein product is CASSGGQKGVPNEKLFF.

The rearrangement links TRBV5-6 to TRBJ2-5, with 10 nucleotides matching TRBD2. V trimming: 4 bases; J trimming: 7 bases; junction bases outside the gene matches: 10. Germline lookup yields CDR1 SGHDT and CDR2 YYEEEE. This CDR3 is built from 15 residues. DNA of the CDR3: TGTGCCAGCAGCCCGCCTAGCGGGGGCCCAGGGACCCAGTACTTC. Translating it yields CASSPPSGGPGTQYF.

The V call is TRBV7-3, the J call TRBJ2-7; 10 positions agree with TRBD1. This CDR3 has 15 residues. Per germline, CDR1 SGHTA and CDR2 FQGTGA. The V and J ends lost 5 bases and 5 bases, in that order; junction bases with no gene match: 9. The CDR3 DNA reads TGTGCCAGCAGCGACCCGGGACAGGGGATTCACGAGCAGTACTTC. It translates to CASSDPGQGIHEQYF.

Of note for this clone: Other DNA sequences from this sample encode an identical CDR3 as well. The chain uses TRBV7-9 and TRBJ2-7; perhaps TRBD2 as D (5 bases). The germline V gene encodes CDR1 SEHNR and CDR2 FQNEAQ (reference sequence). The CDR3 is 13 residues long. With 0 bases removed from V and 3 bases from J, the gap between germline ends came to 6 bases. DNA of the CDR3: TGTGCCAGCAGCTTAGCGGGGAGCTACGAGCAGTACTTC. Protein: CASSLAGSYEQYF.

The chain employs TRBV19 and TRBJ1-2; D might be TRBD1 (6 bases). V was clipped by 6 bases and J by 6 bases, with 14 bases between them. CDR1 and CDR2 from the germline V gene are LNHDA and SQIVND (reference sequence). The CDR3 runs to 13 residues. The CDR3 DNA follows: TGTGCCAGTAGGAGACAGGAACGTGATGGCTACACCTTC. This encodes CASRRQERDGYTF.

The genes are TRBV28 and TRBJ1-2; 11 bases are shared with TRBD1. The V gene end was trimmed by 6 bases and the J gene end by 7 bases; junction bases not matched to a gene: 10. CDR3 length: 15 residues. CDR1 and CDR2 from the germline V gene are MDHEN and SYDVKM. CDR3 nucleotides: TGTGCCAGCAGCTATCAGGACAGGGGGCGGGGTGGCTACACCTTC. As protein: CASSYQDRGRGGYTF.

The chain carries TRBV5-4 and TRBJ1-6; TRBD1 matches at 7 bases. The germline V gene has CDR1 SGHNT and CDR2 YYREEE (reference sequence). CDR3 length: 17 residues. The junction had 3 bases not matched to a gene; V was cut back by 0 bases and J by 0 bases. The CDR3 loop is CASSLDRGSSYNSPLHF. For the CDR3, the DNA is TGTGCCAGCAGCTTGGACAGGGGAAGCTCCTATAATTCACCCCTCCACTTT.

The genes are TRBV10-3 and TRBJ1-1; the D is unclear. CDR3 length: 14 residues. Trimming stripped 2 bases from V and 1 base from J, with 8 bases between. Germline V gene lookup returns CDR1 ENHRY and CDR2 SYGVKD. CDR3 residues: CAISEVEANTEAFF. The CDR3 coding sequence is TGTGCCATCAGTGAGGTGGAGGCGAACACTGAAGCTTTCTTT.

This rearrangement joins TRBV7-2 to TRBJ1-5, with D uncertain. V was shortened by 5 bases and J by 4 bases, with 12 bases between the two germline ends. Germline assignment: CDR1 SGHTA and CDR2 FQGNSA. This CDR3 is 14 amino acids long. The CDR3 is CASSPSAGNQPQHF. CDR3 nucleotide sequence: TGTGCCAGCAGCCCCTCGGCGGGGAATCAGCCCCAGCATTTT.